This paragraph covers one TCR beta chain sequence. Its antigen is currently unknown. Only in-frame clones appear in the TCRdb table, and some are missing; sequencing was by immunoSEQ multiplex PCR. The sample consists of about 35,000 clones, 80% to 90% of them appearing once. The data derive from a study of PD-1 blockade in classical Hodgkin lymphoma. Study outcomes and limitations: Possibly reflecting disease activity or prior therapy, repertoire differences have causes that remain undefined. According to reports, newly diagnosed patients had lower baseline TCR diversity than healthy donors, and relapsed/refractory patients had lower baseline TCR diversity still.

The CDR3 totals 12 residues. Germline CDR1 GTSNPN, CDR2 SVGIG (reference sequence). The V end was cut by 0 bases, the J end by 10 bases, with 12 bases between. Time point defined: newly diagnosed, previously untreated cHL patient sample. Negative magnetic selection isolated CD4+ T cells from thawed PBMCs. Comparison samples consisted of PBMCs from newly diagnosed, untreated classical Hodgkin lymphoma. The clonotype was recovered from a human donor with classical Hodgkin lymphoma. The chain recombines TRBV30 with TRBJ1-1; D is unresolved. Sequenced material: CD4+ T cells from blood. CDR3 protein: CAWSVYGYRAFF. DNA for the CDR3: TGTGCCTGGAGTGTTTACGGGTATCGAGCTTTCTTT. Full variable domain (outside the CDR3, taken from reference TRBV30 and TRBJ1-1): SQTIHQWPATLVQPVGSPLSLECTVEGTSNPNLYWYRQAAGRGLQLLFYSVGIGQISSEVPQNLSASRPQDRQFILSSKKLLLSDSGFYLCAWSVYGYRAFFGQGTRLTVV.